What follows are 21 T cell receptor beta chains derived from one specimen sequenced in a study of Graves' ophthalmopathy and Graves' hyperthyroidism. TCR beta CDR3 regions were amplified from RNA transcripts. The first round was an RT-PCR with HTBI primers, and the second round was a multiplex PCR. Using its own MiXCR run on the multiplex PCR reads, TCRdb lists one record per CDR3 protein. This repertoire shows over a million distinct CDR3 sequences, about 38% found once; its top ten account for around 10%. Source material: peripheral blood or thyroid tissue (not recorded which). The receptor source for this set is an adult man with Graves' hyperthyroidism.

There are many counts of this clonotype. The rearrangement joins TRBV7-3 to TRBJ2-7, with D perhaps TRBD1 (6 bases). Deletions cut 5 bases from V and 5 bases from J, with 13 bases between. In germline, CDR1 is SGHTA, CDR2 FQGTGA. This CDR3 is built from 13 residues. Here the CDR3 DNA reads TGTGCCAGCAGCGAAAACAGGGTCCACGAGCAGTACTTC. It is translated as CASSENRVHEQYF.

The chain is built from TRBV7-9 and TRBJ1-5; no clear D gene. From germline, CDR1 is SEHNR and CDR2 FQNEAQ (reference sequence). CDR3 length equals 12 residues. V was clipped by 6 bases and J by 4 bases, with 7 bases between them. CDR3 residues: CASSRENQPQHF. Here the CDR3 DNA reads TGTGCCAGCAGTCGAGAAAATCAGCCCCAGCATTTT.

This sequence joins TRBV29-1 and TRBJ2-5; D not certain. The CDR3 sequence is 11 residues long. Germline V gene lookup returns CDR1 SQVTM and CDR2 ANQGSEA. V dropped 8 bases and J dropped 1 base, with 8 bases sitting between them. The CDR3 sequence: CSCEAQETQYF. The CDR3 DNA follows: TGCAGCTGCGAGGCCCAAGAGACCCAGTACTTC.

In regard to this clonotype: A clone one base away is much larger, so this may be a read error. This chain joins TRBV19 and TRBJ2-7; D may be TRBD2 (6 bases). Trimming shortened V by 6 bases and J by 3 bases, and 9 bases separated the two germline ends. CDR1 and CDR2 (germline): LNHDA, SQIVND (reference sequence). This CDR3 comprises 12 residues. In DNA form, the CDR3 reads TGTGCCAGTAGAGAGGGAGGCTACGAGCAGTACTTC. This codes for CASREGGYEQYF.

This clonotype has ten or more counts. The chain links TRBV20-1 to TRBJ1-5, with D maybe TRBD1 (5 bases). The CDR3 totals 12 residues. Trimming shortened V by 3 bases and J by 4 bases, and 7 bases separated the two germline ends. CDR1 and CDR2 (germline): DFQATT, SNEGSKA (reference sequence). CDR3 sequence (DNA): TGCAGTGCTAGGAGGGGTAATCAGCCCCAGCATTTT. It is translated as CSARRGNQPQHF.

The table lists this clonotype with many counts. The chain recombines TRBV11-2 with TRBJ2-5; 10 nucleotides line up with TRBD1. Trimming took 5 bases from V and 4 from J; bases not matched to a gene: 4. Germline CDR1 SGHAT, CDR2 FQNNGV. This CDR3 comprises 14 residues. DNA for the CDR3: TGTGCCAGCAGCGGACGACAGGGGGCAGAGACCCAGTACTTC. It specifies CASSGRQGAETQYF. Full variable domain (remainder filled in from reference TRBV11-2 and TRBJ2-5): EAGVAQSPRYKIIEKRQSVAFWCNPISGHATLYWYQQILGQGPKLLIQFQNNGVVDDSQLPKDRFSAERLKGVDSTLKIQPAKLEDSAVYLCASSGRQGAETQYFGPGTRLLVL.

This clonotype was seen many times. The rearrangement joins TRBV11-2 to TRBJ1-1; D gene uncertain. Trimming stripped 5 bases from V and 0 bases from J, with 10 bases between. CDR1 is SGHAT and CDR2 is FQNNGV in the germline V gene. This CDR3 has 14 residues. In DNA, the CDR3 is TGTGCCAGCAGCGCCGACGGACTGAACACTGAAGCTTTCTTT. Translated, it gives CASSADGLNTEAFF.

This clonotype was recorded many times. The chain links TRBV20-1 to TRBJ1-3; D might be TRBD1 (6 bases). This CDR3 has 13 residues. Trimming removed 6 bases at V and 1 base at J, with 10 bases between. The germline V gene has CDR1 DFQATT and CDR2 SNEGSKA (reference sequence). The CDR3 DNA is TGCAGTGCAAATACAGGGTCTGGAAACACCATATATTTT. As protein: CSANTGSGNTIYF.

The chain has TRBV11-2 and TRBJ2-3; 7 bases are shared with TRBD2. In germline, CDR1 is SGHAT, CDR2 FQNNGV. J gave up 4 bases and V 5 bases, and 9 bases lay outside the gene matches. CDR3 length: 15 residues. The CDR3 bases are TGTGCCAGCAGCCCAGTCTTTGCGGGAGCAGATACGCAGTATTTT. Translated, it gives CASSPVFAGADTQYF.

The V call is TRBV3-1, the J call TRBJ1-4; D is ambiguous. The CDR3 runs to 11 residues. CDR1 LGHDT and CDR2 YNNKEL come from the germline V gene (reference sequence). The ends were cut back, 1 base at V and 13 bases at J, with 7 bases in the middle. Here the CDR3 reads CASSQGGGLFF. CDR3 nucleotides: TGTGCCAGCAGCCAAGGGGGTGGACTGTTTTTT.

CDR3 DNA: TGCGCCAGCAGACTCGACAGCCTAGGGGAGGGAGGCTACACCTTC. Protein: CASRLDSLGEGGYTF. V and J are TRBV4-3 and TRBJ1-2; D may be TRBD1 (5 bases). This CDR3 comprises 15 residues. CDR1 is LGHNA, CDR2 YSLEER, per germline. Trimming cost V 6 bases and J 8 bases, with 22 bases left between them.

This clonotype was seen many times. The chain combines TRBV29-1 with TRBJ1-5; weak D call: TRBD1 (5 bases). Germline lookup yields CDR1 SQVTM and CDR2 ANQGSEA. CDR3 length equals 13 residues. Trimming shortened V by 6 bases and J by 5 bases, and 14 bases separated the two germline ends. CDR3 sequence: CSVGGLGDQPQHF. Here the CDR3 DNA reads TGCAGCGTCGGGGGACTAGGTGATCAGCCCCAGCATTTT. The entire variable domain, with the rest obtained from reference TRBV29-1 and TRBJ1-5, is as follows: SAVISQKPSRDICQRGTSLTIQCQVDSQVTMMFWYRQQPGQSLTLIATANQGSEATYESGFVIDKFPISRPNLTFSTLTVSNMSPEDSSIYLCSVGGLGDQPQHFGDGTRLSIL.

This clonotype was counted ten times or more. This chain joins TRBV12-3 or TRBV12-4 and TRBJ1-2, with a tentative D call TRBD1 (6 bases). The CDR3 runs 13 residues. V lost 5 bases and J lost 6, with 13 bases in between. CDR3 nucleotides: TGTGCCAGCAGTACTCGGACAGAGGATGGCTACACCTTC. Translation gives CASSTRTEDGYTF.

As to this clonotype: One end of the junction is discordant with germline, which a read error may explain. This chain connects TRBV29-1 to TRBJ2-2; 7 nucleotides match TRBD1. The CDR3 runs 12 residues. Germline V gene sequence: CDR1 SQVTM, CDR2 ANQGSEA. The CDR3 sequence: CSVVGGTGELLF. DNA for the CDR3: TGCAGCGTTGTAGGGGGCACCGGGGAGCTGCTTTTT.

This clonotype was recorded at least ten times. The V gene is TRBV14, the J gene TRBJ1-2; D is possibly TRBD1 (5 bases). This CDR3 contains 14 residues. Looked up from germline, CDR1 is SGHDN and CDR2 is FVKESK. V lost 3 bases and J lost 2, with 10 bases in between. CDR3 sequence reads: CASSHYRTNYGYTF. The CDR3 nucleotides are TGTGCCAGCAGCCATTACAGGACAAACTATGGCTACACCTTC.

This clonotype was detected many times. This rearrangement joins TRBV15 to TRBJ1-1; D ambiguous. V lost 3 bases and J 2 bases, leaving 7 bases between the germline ends. Germline CDR1 reads LNHNV; CDR2 reads YYDKDF (reference sequence). The CDR3 consists of 13 residues. CDR3 region: CATSRSSNTEAFF. Here the CDR3 DNA reads TGTGCCACCAGCAGGTCTTCCAACACTGAAGCTTTCTTT.

The CDR3 coding sequence is TGTGCCAGCAGGTCAGACGGGGGCGAAAAACTGTTTTTT. Amino acid sequence: CASRSDGGEKLFF. The genes are TRBV12-3 or TRBV12-4 and TRBJ1-4; possible D gene TRBD1, 6 bases. The CDR3 is 13 amino acids. Trimming removed 6 bases from V and 8 bases from J, with 13 bases in between.

Of note for this clonotype: This may be a read error, as it is one base from a much larger clone. The CDR3 bases are TGTGCCAGTAGTATAACGTCGACAGGGGGCCGAGGCTACACCTTC. Protein sequence: CASSITSTGGRGYTF. This chain uses TRBV19 with TRBJ1-2; TRBD1 agrees at 10 bases. The V and J ends lost 2 bases and 8 bases, in that order; junction bases with no gene match: 8. This CDR3 contains 15 residues. Germline V gives CDR1 LNHDA, CDR2 SQIVND (reference sequence).

The V and J genes are TRBV25-1 and TRBJ1-2; maybe TRBD1 (6 bases). The V gene lost 8 bases and the J gene lost 2 bases, with 21 bases spanning the gap. CDR3 length: 16 residues. Germline values: CDR1 MGHDK, CDR2 SYGVNS. The CDR3 coding sequence is TGTGCCAGCGTTGGGCAGAATCGGGACAACAACTATGGCTACACCTTC. Amino acids: CASVGQNRDNNYGYTF.

This clonotype has a count of ten or more. The rearrangement joins TRBV9 to TRBJ1-6; TRBD1 is a possible D gene (5 bases). Per germline, CDR1 SGDLS and CDR2 YYNGEE. The CDR3 has 14 residues. Trimming removed 4 bases at V and 9 bases at J, with 14 bases between. For the CDR3, the DNA is TGTGCCAGCAGCCCGGGACGGACTAGTTCACCCCTCCACTTT. Its protein is CASSPGRTSSPLHF.

As regards this clonotype: A clone one base away is much larger, so this may be a read error. V gene TRBV20-1 combines with J gene TRBJ2-2; D possibly corresponds to TRBD2 (6 bases). The CDR3 covers 13 residues. Trimming stripped 7 bases from V and 3 bases from J, with 12 bases between. CDR1 is DFQATT, CDR2 SNEGSKA, per germline (reference sequence). The CDR3 loop is CSGRDDDTGELFF. DNA of the CDR3: TGCAGTGGGAGGGACGATGACACCGGGGAGCTGTTTTTT.